This entry concerns a single T cell receptor beta chain. Its target is unknown. The data were taken from a study of cytomegalovirus exposure and HLA in healthy donors. Study overall: The roughly 700 first-cohort repertoires shared a platform with the approximately 110 validation repertoires, as reported in a later analysis.

Germline assignment: CDR1 SQVTM and CDR2 ANQGSEA. This CDR3 comprises 13 residues. The V and J ends lost 4 bases and 0 bases respectively, with 6 bases between them. Only in-frame clones appear in the TCRdb table, and some are missing; sequencing was by immunoSEQ multiplex PCR. Altogether tens of thousands of clones are present, 95% being singletons, with the ten largest covering less than 7%. Study-wide results and caveats: Over 150 TCR beta chains were listed as cytomegalovirus-associated. Specificity for CMV antigens was confirmed in vitro for a few of the CMV-associated chains.

Sequences were obtained from PBMCs. The sequence came from a woman under 30 in good health and CMV-seropositive. The rearrangement links TRBV29-1 to TRBJ2-2; D is uncertain. In DNA, the CDR3 is TGCAGCGTTGTACACCCGAACACCGGGGAGCTGTTTTTT. Its protein is CSVVHPNTGELFF.